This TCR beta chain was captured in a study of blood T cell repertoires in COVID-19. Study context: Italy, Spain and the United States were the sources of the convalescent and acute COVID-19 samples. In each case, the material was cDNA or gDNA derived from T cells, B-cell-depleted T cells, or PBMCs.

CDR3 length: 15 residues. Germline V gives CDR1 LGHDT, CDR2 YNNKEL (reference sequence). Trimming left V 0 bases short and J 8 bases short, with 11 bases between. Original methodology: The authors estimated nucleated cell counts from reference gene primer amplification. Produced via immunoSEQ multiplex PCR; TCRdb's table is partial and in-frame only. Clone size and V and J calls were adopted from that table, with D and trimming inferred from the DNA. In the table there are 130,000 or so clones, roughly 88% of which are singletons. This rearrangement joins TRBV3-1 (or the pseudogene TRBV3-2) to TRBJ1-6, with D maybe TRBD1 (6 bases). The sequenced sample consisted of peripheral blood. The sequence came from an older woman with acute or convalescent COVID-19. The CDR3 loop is CASSQDGAGDSPLHF. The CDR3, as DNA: TGTGCCAGCAGCCAAGATGGGGCAGGGGATTCACCCCTCCACTTT.